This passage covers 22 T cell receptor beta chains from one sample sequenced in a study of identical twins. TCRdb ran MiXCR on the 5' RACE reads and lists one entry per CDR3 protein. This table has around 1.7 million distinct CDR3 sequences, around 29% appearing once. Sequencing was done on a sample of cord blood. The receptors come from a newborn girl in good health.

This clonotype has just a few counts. CDR3 region: CASSSPGGNIQYF. For the CDR3, the DNA is TGTGCCAGCAGCTCTCCCGGGGGAAACATTCAGTACTTC. This chain connects TRBV7-9 to TRBJ2-4; weak D call: TRBD2 (6 bases). Trimming took off 4 bases at V and 6 bases at J, with 10 bases between the two ends. The CDR3 consists of 13 residues. Germline V gene lookup returns CDR1 SEHNR and CDR2 FQNEAQ (reference sequence).

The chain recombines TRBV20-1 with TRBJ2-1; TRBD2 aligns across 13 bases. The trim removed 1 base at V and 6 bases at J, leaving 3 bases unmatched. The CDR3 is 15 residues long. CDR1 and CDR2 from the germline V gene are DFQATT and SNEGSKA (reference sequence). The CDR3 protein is CSARGLAGGGNEQFF. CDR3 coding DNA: TGCAGTGCTAGAGGACTAGCGGGAGGCGGCAATGAGCAGTTCTTC.

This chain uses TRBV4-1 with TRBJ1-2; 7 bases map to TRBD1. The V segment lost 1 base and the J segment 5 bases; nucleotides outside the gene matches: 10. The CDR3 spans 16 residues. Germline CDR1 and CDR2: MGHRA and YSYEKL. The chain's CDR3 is CASSQVWDRGKYGYTF. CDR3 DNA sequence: TGCGCCAGCAGCCAAGTGTGGGACAGAGGGAAATATGGCTACACCTTC.

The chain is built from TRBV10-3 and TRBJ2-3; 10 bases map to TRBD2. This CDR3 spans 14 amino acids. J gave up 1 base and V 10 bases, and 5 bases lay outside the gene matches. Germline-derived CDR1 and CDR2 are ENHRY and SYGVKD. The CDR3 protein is CARLGTSGTDTQYF. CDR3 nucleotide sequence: TGTGCCAGGCTCGGGACTAGCGGCACAGATACGCAGTATTTT.

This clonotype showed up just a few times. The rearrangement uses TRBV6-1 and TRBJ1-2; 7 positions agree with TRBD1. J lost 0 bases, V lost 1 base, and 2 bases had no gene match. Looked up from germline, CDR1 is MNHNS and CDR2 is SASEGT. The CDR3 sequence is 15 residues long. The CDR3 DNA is TGTGCCAGCAGTGAAGGGACAGGCTCTAACTATGGCTACACCTTC. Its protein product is CASSEGTGSNYGYTF.

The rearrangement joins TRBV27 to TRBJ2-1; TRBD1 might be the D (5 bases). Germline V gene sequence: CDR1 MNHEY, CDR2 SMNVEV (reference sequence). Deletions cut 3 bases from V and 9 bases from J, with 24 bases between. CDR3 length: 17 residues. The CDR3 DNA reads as TGTGCCAGCAGTTTGAACCGTCTGGTGGGGCGGTTAAGTGAGCAGTTCTTC. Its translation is CASSLNRLVGRLSEQFF.

The CDR3 is CASSLSGRVGADTQYF. As DNA, the CDR3 is TGTGCCAGCAGCCTTAGCGGGAGGGTAGGAGCAGATACGCAGTATTTT. The chain uses TRBV7-2 and TRBJ2-3, with 11 bases aligning to TRBD2. Germline CDR1 reads SGHTA; CDR2 reads FQGNSA. This CDR3 spans 16 amino acids. J gave up 4 bases and V 5 bases, and 8 bases lay outside the gene matches.

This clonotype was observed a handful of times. CDR3 sequence reads: CSARVAGLTANYGYTF. In DNA, the CDR3 is TGCAGTGCTAGAGTGGCCGGCTTAACTGCTAACTATGGCTACACCTTC. The gene calls are TRBV20-1 and TRBJ1-2; D is ambiguous. CDR1 is DFQATT, CDR2 SNEGSKA, per germline (reference sequence). This CDR3 spans 16 amino acids. V was cut by 1 base and J by 0 bases, with 15 bases left in between.

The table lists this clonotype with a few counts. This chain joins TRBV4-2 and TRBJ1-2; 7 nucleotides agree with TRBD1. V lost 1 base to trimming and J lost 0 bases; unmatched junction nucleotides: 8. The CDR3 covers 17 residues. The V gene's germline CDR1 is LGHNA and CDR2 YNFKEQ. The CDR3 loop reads CASSQAGRDRSNYGYTF. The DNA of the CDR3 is TGTGCCAGCAGCCAAGCGGGGCGGGACAGATCTAACTATGGCTACACCTTC.

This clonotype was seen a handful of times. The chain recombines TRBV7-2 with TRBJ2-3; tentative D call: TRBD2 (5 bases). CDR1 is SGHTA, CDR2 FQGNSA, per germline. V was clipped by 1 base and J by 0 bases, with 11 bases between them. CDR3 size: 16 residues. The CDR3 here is CASSLVVTRSTDTQYF. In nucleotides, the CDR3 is TGTGCCAGCAGCTTAGTTGTTACTAGGAGCACAGATACGCAGTATTTT.

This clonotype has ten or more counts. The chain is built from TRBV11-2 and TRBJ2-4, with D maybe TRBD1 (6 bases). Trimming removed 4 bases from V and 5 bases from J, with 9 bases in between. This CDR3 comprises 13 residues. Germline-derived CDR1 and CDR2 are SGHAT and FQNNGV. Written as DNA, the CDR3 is TGTGCCAGCAGCTCCTACAGGGAAAACATTCAGTACTTC. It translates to CASSSYRENIQYF. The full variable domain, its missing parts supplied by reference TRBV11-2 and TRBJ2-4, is EAGVAQSPRYKIIEKRQSVAFWCNPISGHATLYWYQQILGQGPKLLIQFQNNGVVDDSQLPKDRFSAERLKGVDSTLKIQPAKLEDSAVYLCASSSYRENIQYFGAGTRLSVL.

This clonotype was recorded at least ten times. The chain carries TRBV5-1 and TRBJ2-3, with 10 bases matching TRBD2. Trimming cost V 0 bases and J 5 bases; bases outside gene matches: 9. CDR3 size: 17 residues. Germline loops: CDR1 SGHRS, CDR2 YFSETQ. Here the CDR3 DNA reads TGCGCCAGCAGCTTGGAGTTCCTAGCGGGAGTCGGAGATACGCAGTATTTT. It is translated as CASSLEFLAGVGDTQYF.

The CDR3 region is CASSHLAGGIDTQYF. The CDR3, as DNA: TGTGCCAGCAGCCACTTAGCGGGGGGGATAGATACGCAGTATTTT. V is TRBV3-1 and J is TRBJ2-3; 11 positions match TRBD2. Per germline, CDR1 LGHDT and CDR2 YNNKEL (reference sequence). The CDR3 is made up of 15 amino acids. With 3 bases clipped from V and 5 bases from J, the junction kept 4 bases outside the gene matches.

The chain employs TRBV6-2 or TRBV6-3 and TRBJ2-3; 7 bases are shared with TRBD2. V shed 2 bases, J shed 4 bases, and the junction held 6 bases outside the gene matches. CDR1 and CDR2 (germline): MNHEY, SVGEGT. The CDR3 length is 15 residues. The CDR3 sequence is CASSYGEGFADTQYF. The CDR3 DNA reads TGTGCCAGCAGTTACGGGGAGGGTTTCGCAGATACGCAGTATTTT.

CDR3: CASSQGVSEAFF. As DNA, the CDR3 is TGTGCCAGCAGTCAGGGGGTCTCTGAAGCTTTCTTT. The chain links TRBV6-5 to TRBJ1-1; 7 nucleotides align to TRBD1. CDR1 and CDR2 (germline): MNHEY, SVGAGI. The CDR3 is 12 amino acids. V lost 5 bases and J lost 6; bases outside the gene matches: 3.

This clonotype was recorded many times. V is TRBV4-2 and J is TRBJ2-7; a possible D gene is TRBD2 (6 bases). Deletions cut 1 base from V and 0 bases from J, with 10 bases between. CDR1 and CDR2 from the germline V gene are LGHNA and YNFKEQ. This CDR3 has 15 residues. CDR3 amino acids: CASSQVGTYSYEQYF. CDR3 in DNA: TGTGCCAGCAGCCAAGTAGGGACTTACTCCTACGAGCAGTACTTC.

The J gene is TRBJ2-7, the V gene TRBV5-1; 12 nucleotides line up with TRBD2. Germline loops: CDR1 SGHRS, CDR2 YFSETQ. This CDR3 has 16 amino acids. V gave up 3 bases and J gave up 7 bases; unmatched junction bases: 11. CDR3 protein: CASSSPTSGRLDEQYF. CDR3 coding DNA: TGCGCCAGCAGCTCCCCGACTAGCGGGAGATTGGATGAGCAGTACTTC.

CDR3 protein: CASTCWSGDGAYEQYF. The CDR3 nucleotides read TGTGCCAGCACCTGCTGGTCTGGGGACGGAGCCTACGAGCAGTACTTC. This rearrangement joins TRBV21-1 to TRBJ2-7; TRBD2 is taken as the D call from the table, unchecked against the DNA. TRBV21-1 is labeled a pseudogene. The CDR3 runs to 16 residues.

The CDR3 DNA sequence: TGTGCCAGCAGCGAGTCAAGGGTGCGCCTCTATGGCTACACCTTC. Its translation is CASSESRVRLYGYTF. This chain links TRBV2 with TRBJ1-2; no firm D call. V lost 6 bases and J 4 bases, leaving 18 bases between the germline ends. Germline assignment: CDR1 SNHLY and CDR2 FYNNEI. The CDR3 is 15 residues long.

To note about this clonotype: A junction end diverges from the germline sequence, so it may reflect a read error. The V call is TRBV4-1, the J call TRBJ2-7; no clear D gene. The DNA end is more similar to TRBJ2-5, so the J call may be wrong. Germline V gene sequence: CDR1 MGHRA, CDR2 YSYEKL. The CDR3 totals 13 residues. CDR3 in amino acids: CASSPAVQATQYF. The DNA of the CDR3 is TGCGCCAGCAGCCCAGCCGTCCAAGCGACCCAGTACTTC.

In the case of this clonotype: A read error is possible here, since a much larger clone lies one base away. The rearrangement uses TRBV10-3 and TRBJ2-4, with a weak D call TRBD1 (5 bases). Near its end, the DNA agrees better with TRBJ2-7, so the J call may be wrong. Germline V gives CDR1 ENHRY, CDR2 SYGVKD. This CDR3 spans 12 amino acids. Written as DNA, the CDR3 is TGTGCCGTCAGTGGGGCCAACTACGAGCAGTACTTC. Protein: CAVSGANYEQYF.

The CDR3 protein is CASRDKTLYGYTF. The CDR3 coding sequence is TGTGCCAGCAGGGACAAAACCCTATATGGCTACACCTTC. The chain uses TRBV19 and TRBJ1-2; maybe TRBD1 (6 bases). Per germline, CDR1 LNHDA and CDR2 SQIVND (reference sequence). The CDR3 runs to 13 residues. Deletions cut 9 bases from V and 5 bases from J, with 16 bases between.